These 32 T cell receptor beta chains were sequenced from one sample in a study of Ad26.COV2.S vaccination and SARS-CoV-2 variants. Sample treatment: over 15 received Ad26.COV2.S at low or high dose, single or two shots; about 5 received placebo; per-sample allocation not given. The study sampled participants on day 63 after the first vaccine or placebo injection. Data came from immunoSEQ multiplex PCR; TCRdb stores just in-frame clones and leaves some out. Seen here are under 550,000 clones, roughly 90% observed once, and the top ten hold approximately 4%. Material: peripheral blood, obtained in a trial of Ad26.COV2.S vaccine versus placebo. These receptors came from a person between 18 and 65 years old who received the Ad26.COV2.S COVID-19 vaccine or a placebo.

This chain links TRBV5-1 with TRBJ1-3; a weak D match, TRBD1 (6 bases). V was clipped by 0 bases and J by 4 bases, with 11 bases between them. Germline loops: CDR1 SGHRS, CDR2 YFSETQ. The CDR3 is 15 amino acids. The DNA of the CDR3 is TGCGCCAGCAGCTTGGAAGGGGGGTTCGGAAACACCATATATTTT. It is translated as CASSLEGGFGNTIYF. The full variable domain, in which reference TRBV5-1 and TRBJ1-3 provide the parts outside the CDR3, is KAGVTQTPRYLIKTRGQQVTLSCSPISGHRSVSWYQQTPGQGLQFLFEYFSETQRNKGNFPGRFSGRQFSNSRSEMNVSTLELGDSALYLCASSLEGGFGNTIYFGEGSWLTVV.

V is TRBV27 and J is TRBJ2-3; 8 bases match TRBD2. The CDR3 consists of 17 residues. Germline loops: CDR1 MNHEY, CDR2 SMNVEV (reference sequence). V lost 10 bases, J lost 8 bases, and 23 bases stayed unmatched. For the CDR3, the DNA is TGTGCCACCAGCACTGTCGGGACTAGTCCCCAGTCGGCTACGCAGTATTTT. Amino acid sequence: CATSTVGTSPQSATQYF.

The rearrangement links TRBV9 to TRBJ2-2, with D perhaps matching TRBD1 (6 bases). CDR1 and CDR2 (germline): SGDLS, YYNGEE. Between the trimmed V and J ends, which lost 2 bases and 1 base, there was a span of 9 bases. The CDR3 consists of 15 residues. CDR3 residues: CASSVRGQNTGELFF. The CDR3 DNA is TGTGCCAGCAGCGTTAGGGGACAGAACACCGGGGAGCTGTTTTTT.

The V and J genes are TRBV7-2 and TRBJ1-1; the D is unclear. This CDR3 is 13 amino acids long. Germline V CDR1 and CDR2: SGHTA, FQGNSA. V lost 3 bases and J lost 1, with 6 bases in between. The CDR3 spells CASSFRQNTEAFF. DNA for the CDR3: TGTGCCAGCAGCTTTCGACAGAACACTGAAGCTTTCTTT.

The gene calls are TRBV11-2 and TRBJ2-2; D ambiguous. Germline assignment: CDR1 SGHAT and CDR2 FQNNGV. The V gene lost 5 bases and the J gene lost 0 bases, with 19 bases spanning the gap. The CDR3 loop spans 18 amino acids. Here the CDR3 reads CASSHWFPGVPNTGELFF. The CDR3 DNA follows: TGTGCCAGCAGCCACTGGTTCCCAGGCGTCCCGAACACCGGGGAGCTGTTTTTT. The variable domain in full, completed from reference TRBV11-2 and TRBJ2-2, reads EAGVAQSPRYKIIEKRQSVAFWCNPISGHATLYWYQQILGQGPKLLIQFQNNGVVDDSQLPKDRFSAERLKGVDSTLKIQPAKLEDSAVYLCASSHWFPGVPNTGELFFGEGSRLTVL.

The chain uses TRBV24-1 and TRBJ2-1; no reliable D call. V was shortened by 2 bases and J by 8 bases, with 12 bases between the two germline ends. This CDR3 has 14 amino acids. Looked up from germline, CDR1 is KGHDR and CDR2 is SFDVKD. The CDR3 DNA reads TGTGCCACCAGTGATTCTCTACCGGGCTATGAGCAGTTCTTC. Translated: CATSDSLPGYEQFF.

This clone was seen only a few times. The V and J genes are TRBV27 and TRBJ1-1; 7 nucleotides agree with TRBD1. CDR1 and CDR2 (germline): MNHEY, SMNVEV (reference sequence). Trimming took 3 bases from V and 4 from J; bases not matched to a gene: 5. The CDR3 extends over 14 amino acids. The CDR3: CASSLGTGVTEAFF. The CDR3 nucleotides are TGTGCCAGCAGTTTGGGAACAGGGGTCACTGAAGCTTTCTTT.

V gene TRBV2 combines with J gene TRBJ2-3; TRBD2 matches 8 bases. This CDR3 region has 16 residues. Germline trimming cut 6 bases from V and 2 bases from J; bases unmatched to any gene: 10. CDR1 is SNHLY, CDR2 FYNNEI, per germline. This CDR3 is CASSLLLAADTDTQYF. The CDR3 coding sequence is TGTGCCAGCAGCCTTCTACTAGCGGCGGACACAGATACGCAGTATTTT.

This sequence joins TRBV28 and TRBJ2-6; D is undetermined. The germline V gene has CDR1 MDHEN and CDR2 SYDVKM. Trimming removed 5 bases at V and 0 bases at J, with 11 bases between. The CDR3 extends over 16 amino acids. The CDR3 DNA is TGTGCCAGCAGTCTTAGACCGAGCTCTGGGGCCAACGTCCTGACTTTC. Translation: CASSLRPSSGANVLTF.

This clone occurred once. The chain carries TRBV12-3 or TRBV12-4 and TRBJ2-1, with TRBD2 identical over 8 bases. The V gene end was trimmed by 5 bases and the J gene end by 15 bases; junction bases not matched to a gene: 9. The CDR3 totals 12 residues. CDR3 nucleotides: TGTGCCAGCAGTCCCCCCGGGACTAGAAGGTTCTTC. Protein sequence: CASSPPGTRRFF.

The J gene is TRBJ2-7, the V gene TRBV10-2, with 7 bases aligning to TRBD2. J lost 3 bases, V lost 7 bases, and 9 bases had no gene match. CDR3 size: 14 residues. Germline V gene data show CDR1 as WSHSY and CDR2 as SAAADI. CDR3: CASKVGGMDYEQYF. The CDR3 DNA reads TGCGCCAGCAAGGTGGGAGGGATGGACTACGAGCAGTACTTC.

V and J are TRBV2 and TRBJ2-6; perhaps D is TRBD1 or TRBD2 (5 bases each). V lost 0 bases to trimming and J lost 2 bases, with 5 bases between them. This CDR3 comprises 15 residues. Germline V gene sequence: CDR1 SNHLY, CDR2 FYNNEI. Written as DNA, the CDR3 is TGTGCCAGCAGTGAAGCGGGACCTGGGGCCAACGTCCTGACTTTC. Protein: CASSEAGPGANVLTF.

The CDR3 reads CASSLGAGRAAEAFF. The DNA of the CDR3 is TGTGCCAGCAGTTTAGGGGCGGGGAGGGCGGCTGAAGCTTTCTTT. The chain joins TRBV27 to TRBJ1-1, with D perhaps matching TRBD1 (5 bases). The CDR3 is made up of 15 amino acids. Trimming took 2 bases from V and 6 from J, leaving 16 bases between them. CDR1 is MNHEY and CDR2 is SMNVEV in the germline V gene (reference sequence).

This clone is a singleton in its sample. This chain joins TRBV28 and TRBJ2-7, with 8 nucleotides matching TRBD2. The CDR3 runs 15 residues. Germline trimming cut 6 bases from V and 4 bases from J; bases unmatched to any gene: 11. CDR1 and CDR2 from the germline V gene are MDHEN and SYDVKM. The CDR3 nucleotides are TGTGCCAGCAGGCGTCGGGGGGGTCCCTTTTACGAGCAGTACTTC. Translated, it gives CASRRRGGPFYEQYF.

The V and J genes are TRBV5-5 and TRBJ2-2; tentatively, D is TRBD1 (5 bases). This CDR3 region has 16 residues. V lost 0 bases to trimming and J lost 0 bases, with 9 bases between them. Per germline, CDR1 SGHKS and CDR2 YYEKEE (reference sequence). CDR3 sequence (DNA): TGTGCCAGCAGCTTGGTTTCAGGGCCGAACACCGGGGAGCTGTTTTTT. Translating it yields CASSLVSGPNTGELFF.

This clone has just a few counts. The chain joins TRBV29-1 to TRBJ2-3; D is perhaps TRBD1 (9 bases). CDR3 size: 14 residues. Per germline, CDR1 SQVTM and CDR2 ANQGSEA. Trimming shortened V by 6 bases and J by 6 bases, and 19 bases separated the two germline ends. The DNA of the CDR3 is TGCAGCGTCGGGGGGGACAGGGACACCGATACGCAGTATTTT. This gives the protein CSVGGDRDTDTQYF.

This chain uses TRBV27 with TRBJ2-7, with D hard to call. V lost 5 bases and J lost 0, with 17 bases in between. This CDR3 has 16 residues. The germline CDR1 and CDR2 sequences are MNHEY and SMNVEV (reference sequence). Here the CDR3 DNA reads TGTGCCAGCAGTCCCCTCAGTGGATTCCGCTCCTACGAGCAGTACTTC. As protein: CASSPLSGFRSYEQYF.

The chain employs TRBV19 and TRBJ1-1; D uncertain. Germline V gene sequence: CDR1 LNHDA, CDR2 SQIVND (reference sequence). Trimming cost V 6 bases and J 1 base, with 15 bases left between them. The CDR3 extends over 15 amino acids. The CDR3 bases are TGTGCCAGTAGCCCTTACCGGGAAGAGAACACTGAAGCTTTCTTT. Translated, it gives CASSPYREENTEAFF.

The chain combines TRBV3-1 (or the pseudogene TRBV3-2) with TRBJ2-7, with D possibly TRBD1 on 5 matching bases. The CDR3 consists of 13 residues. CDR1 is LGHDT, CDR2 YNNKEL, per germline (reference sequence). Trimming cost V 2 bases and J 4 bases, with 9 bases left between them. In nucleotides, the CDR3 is TGTGCCAGCAGCCAAACCAGGGATTACGAGCAGTACTTC. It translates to CASSQTRDYEQYF.

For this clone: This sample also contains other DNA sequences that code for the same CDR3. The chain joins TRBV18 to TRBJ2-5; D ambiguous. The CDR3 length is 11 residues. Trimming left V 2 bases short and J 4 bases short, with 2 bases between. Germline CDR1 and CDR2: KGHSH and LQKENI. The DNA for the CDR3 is TGTGCCAGCTCACCAGGAGAGACCCAGTACTTC. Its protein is CASSPGETQYF.

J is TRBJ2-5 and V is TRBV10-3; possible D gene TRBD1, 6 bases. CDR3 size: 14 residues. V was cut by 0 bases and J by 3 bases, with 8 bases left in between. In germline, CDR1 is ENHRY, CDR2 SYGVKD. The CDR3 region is CAISESTGKETQYF. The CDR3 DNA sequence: TGTGCCATCAGTGAGTCGACAGGCAAAGAGACCCAGTACTTC.

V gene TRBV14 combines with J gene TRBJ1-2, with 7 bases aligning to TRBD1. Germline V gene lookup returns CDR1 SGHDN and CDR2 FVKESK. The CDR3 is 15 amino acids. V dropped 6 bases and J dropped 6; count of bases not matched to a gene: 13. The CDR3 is CASSRIVTGMNGYTF. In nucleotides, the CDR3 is TGTGCCAGCAGTAGGATCGTGACAGGGATGAATGGCTACACCTTC.

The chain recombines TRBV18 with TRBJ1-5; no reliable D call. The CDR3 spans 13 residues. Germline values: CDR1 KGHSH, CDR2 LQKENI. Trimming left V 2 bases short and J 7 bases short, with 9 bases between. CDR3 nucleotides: TGTGCCAGCTCACCAGGGAGTCTCCAGCCCCAGCATTTT. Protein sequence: CASSPGSLQPQHF.

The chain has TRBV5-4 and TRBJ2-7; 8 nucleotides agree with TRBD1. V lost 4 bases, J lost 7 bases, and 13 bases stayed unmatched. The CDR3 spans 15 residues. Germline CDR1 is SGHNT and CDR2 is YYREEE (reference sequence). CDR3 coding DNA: TGTGCCAGCAGCCCCGGGACAGGAAATTCGGGAGAGCAGTACTTC. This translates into CASSPGTGNSGEQYF.

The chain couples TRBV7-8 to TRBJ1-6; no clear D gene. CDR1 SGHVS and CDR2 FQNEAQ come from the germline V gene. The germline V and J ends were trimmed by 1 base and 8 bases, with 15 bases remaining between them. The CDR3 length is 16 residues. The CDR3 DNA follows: TGTGCCAGCAGCTTAGTCGGACTCCGACCCTATTCACCCCTCCACTTT. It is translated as CASSLVGLRPYSPLHF.

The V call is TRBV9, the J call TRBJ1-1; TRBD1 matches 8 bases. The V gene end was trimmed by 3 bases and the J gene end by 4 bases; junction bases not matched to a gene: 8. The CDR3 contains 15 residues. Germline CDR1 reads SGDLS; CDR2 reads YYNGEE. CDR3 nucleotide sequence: TGTGCCAGCAGCGCACTCGACAGGGGATTCACTGAAGCTTTCTTT. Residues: CASSALDRGFTEAFF.

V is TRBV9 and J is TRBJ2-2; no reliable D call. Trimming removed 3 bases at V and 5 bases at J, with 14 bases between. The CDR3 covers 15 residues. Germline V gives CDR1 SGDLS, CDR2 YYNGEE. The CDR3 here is CASSGSSAKTGELFF. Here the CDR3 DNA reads TGTGCCAGCAGCGGCTCGTCGGCCAAGACCGGGGAGCTGTTTTTT.

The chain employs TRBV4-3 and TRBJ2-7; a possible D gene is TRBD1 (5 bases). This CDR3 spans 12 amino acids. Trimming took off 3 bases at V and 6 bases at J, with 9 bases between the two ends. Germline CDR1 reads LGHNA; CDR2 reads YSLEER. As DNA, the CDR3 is TGCGCCAGCAGCCAGGGGCGAGGCGAGCAGTACTTC. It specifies CASSQGRGEQYF.

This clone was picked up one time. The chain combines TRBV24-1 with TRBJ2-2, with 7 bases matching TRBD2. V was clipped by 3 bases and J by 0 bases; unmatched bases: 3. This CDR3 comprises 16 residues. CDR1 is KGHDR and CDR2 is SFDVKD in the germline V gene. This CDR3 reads CATSDTGTTNTGELFF. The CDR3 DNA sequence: TGTGCCACCAGTGATACCGGGACTACGAACACCGGGGAGCTGTTTTTT.

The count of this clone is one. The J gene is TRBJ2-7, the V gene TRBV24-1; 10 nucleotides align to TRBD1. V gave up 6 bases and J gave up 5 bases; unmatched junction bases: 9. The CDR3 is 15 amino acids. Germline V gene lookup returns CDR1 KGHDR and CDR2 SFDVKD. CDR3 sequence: CATSSSGTGAHEQYF. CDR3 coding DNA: TGTGCCACCAGTTCATCCGGGACAGGGGCTCACGAGCAGTACTTC.

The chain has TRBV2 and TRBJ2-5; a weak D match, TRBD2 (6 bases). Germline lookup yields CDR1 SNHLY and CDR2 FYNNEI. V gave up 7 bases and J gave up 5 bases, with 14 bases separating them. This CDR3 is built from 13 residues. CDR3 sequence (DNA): TGTGCCAGCATTCTGACTAGTGGCGAGACCCAGTACTTC. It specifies CASILTSGETQYF.

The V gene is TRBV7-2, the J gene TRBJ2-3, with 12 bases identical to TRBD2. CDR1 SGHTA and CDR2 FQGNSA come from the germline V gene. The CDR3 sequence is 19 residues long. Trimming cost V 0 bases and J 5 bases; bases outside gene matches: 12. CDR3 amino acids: CASSLARSSGGALKDTQYF. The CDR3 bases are TGTGCCAGCAGCTTAGCGCGTTCTAGCGGGGGGGCCTTGAAAGATACGCAGTATTTT.